Sequencing of this TCR beta chain was carried out in a study of CXCR3-negative and CXCR3-positive naive CD8 T cells. Study overall: Roughly 1.5 +/- 0.3 million TRB reads came from each library, giving about 135 million in total. Study results and limitations: Comparably high diversity was seen in both naive subsets, and much lower diversity in memory CD8+ cells. Higher TRB CDR3 hydrophobicity marked CXCR3-positive naive cells relative to CXCR3-negative naive cells.

In preparing the TRB cDNA libraries, 5' RACE with UMI labels was used. TCRdb reworked the 5' RACE reads into one entry per CDR3 protein, no DNA. This table lists some 120,000 distinct CDR3 sequences. CDR1 is GTSNPN, CDR2 SVGIG, per germline (reference sequence). The length of the CDR3 is 14 residues. On this clonotype itself: Antigen unknown.

The sequence was obtained from a human donor in good health. Some clones in this sample may be carry-over from other donors' samples. This chain links TRBV30 with TRBJ1-2. Sequencing used naive CXCR3+ CD8+ T cells from blood. Stated subset: CD45RO-CCR7+CD27+CD95- naive CD8+ T cells expressing CXCR3 (TNR3+). The CDR3 reads CAWTPGLLREGYTF.